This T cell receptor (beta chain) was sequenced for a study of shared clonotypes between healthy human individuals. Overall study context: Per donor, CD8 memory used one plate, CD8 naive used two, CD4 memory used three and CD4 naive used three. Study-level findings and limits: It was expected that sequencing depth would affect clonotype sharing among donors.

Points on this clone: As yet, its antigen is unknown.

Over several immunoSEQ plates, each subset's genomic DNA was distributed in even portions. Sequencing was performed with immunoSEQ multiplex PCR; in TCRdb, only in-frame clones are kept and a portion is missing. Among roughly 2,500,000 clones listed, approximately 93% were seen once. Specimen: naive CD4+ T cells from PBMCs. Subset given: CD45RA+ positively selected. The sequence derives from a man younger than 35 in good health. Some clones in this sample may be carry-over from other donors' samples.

Written as DNA, the CDR3 is TGTGCCAGCAGCGTACAGGGAGCCCCCGGTGGGACCCAGTACTTC. It encodes CASSVQGAPGGTQYF. V is TRBV9 and J is TRBJ2-5, with D perhaps being TRBD1 or TRBD2 (5 bases each). From germline, CDR1 is SGDLS and CDR2 YYNGEE. This CDR3 spans 15 amino acids. The germline V and J ends were trimmed by 1 base and 7 bases, with 17 bases remaining between them.